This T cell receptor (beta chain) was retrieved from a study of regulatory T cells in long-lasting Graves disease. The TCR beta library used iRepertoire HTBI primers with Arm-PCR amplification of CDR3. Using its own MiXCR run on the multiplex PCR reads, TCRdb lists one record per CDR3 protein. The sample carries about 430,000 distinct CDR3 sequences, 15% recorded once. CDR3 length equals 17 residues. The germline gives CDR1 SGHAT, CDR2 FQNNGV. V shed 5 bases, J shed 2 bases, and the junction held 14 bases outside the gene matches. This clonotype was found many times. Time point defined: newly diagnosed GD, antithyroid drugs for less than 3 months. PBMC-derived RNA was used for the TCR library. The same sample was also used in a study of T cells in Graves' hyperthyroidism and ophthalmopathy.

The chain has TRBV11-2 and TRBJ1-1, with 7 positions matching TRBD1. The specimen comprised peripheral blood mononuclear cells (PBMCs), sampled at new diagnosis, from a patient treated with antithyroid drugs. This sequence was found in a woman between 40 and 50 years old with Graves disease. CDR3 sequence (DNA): TGTGCCAGCAGCCCCAGCACTCGACAGGGCTACAACACTGAAGCTTTCTTT. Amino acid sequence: CASSPSTRQGYNTEAFF.